The 10 T cell receptor beta chains reported below all come from one sample, sequenced in a study of T cell repertoires in cytomegalovirus infection (dated by TCRdb to the late 2010s). Their cognate antigens are unknown. The treatment or condition label, as the study defines it: in vitro stimulation with specific CMV peptide epitopes to enrich CMV-specific T cells. Sequencing instrument: Illumina HiSeq 1500. TCRdb itself trimmed the public reads at Q25 with fastp, ran MiXCR and retained productive beta chains. For every CDR3 protein sequence, its rows merge into one entry that carries the most common genes and DNA. Across this sample there are about 570,000 distinct CDR3 sequences, with roughly 42% seen only once. The ten largest clones capture around 46% of the sample. The sequencing used cultured PBMCs, collected from culture after CMV antigen stimulation. The receptors shown here come from a human donor in good health (CMV status not recorded). Some clones in this sample may be carry-over from other donors' samples.

This clonotype appeared a few times. The rearrangement joins TRBV4-2 to TRBJ2-5; 10 bases are a match to TRBD2. Germline values: CDR1 LGHNA, CDR2 YNFKEQ. This CDR3 has 16 residues. V gave up 3 bases and J gave up 5 bases; unmatched junction bases: 9. As DNA, the CDR3 is TGTGCCAGCAGCCAGAATAGCGGGGGGAAAGGGGAGACCCAGTACTTC. Translating it yields CASSQNSGGKGETQYF.

This clonotype was seen ten or more times. The genes are TRBV7-2 and TRBJ2-2; TRBD1 agrees at 10 bases. Germline-derived CDR1 and CDR2 are SGHTA and FQGNSA. Trimming cost V 4 bases and J 7 bases; bases outside gene matches: 3. CDR3 length: 14 residues. CDR3 residues: CASSSRTGGGELFF. The CDR3 DNA reads TGTGCCAGCAGCTCCAGGACAGGGGGCGGGGAGCTGTTTTTT. Complete variable domain (other parts from reference TRBV7-2 and TRBJ2-2): GAGVSQSPSNKVTEKGKDVELRCDPISGHTALYWYRQSLGQGLEFLIYFQGNSAPDKSGLPSDRFSAERTGGSVSTLTIQRTQQEDSAVYLCASSSRTGGGELFFGEGSRLTVL.

This clonotype was found once. The chain has TRBV29-1 and TRBJ2-5; D is unresolved. CDR3 length equals 11 residues. Per germline, CDR1 SQVTM and CDR2 ANQGSEA. The ends were cut back, 0 bases at V and 5 bases at J, with 4 bases in the middle. Here the CDR3 reads CSVEDPETQYF. The CDR3 bases are TGCAGCGTTGAAGATCCGGAGACCCAGTACTTC.

This chain joins TRBV2 and TRBJ1-2, with unresolved D. Trimming removed 4 bases from V and 4 bases from J, with 7 bases in between. The germline V gene encodes CDR1 SNHLY and CDR2 FYNNEI. This CDR3 region has 12 residues. CDR3 region: CASSADAYGYTF. The CDR3 nucleotides read TGTGCCAGCAGTGCAGACGCCTATGGCTACACCTTC.

This clonotype was found many times. The rearrangement links TRBV7-2 to TRBJ2-4; D remains unclear. Looked up from germline, CDR1 is SGHTA and CDR2 is FQGNSA. The CDR3 runs to 16 residues. Trimming stripped 0 bases from V and 1 base from J, with 10 bases between. The DNA of the CDR3 is TGTGCCAGCAGCTTAGCGTTCGACAAGGCCAAAAACATTCAGTACTTC. Translating it yields CASSLAFDKAKNIQYF.

The chain has TRBV19 and TRBJ1-2; TRBD1 is a possible D gene (5 bases). The germline V gene encodes CDR1 LNHDA and CDR2 SQIVND (reference sequence). This CDR3 contains 15 residues. V lost 7 bases to trimming and J lost 6 bases, with 21 bases between them. The CDR3 here is CASTFDVGGRNGYTF. CDR3 nucleotide sequence: TGTGCCAGTACCTTTGACGTGGGGGGTAGGAATGGCTACACCTTC.

This chain links TRBV11-2 with TRBJ2-7; tentative D call: TRBD1 (6 bases). Germline CDR1 is SGHAT and CDR2 is FQNNGV. V was pared by 1 base and J by 3 bases, with 16 bases between. The CDR3 runs 16 residues. The CDR3 region is CASSLAPRTAHYEQYF. The CDR3, as DNA: TGTGCCAGCAGCTTAGCCCCAAGGACAGCCCACTACGAGCAGTACTTC.

The chain has TRBV7-6 and TRBJ2-7; 8 bases are a match to TRBD2. Germline CDR1 is SGHVS and CDR2 is FNYEAQ. V shed 5 bases, J shed 0 bases, and the junction held 9 bases outside the gene matches. The CDR3 extends over 16 amino acids. The CDR3 DNA sequence: TGTGCCAGCAGCCCCCGGGCGAGCGGGAGCTCCTACGAGCAGTACTTC. Its protein product is CASSPRASGSSYEQYF.

The rearrangement uses TRBV7-2 and TRBJ1-4; D not certain. Germline V gene data show CDR1 as SGHTA and CDR2 as FQGNSA. V was pared by 7 bases and J by 8 bases, with 14 bases between. The CDR3 is 13 residues long. This CDR3 reads CASTTFGREKLFF. CDR3 coding DNA: TGTGCCAGCACCACCTTTGGACGAGAAAAACTGTTTTTT.

V gene TRBV6-2 or TRBV6-3 combines with J gene TRBJ2-1, with D perhaps TRBD2 (5 bases). The CDR3 is 16 amino acids. Germline V gene data show CDR1 as MNHEY and CDR2 as SVGEGT. The V end lost 0 bases, the J end lost 0 bases, and 9 bases lay between the germline ends. CDR3 in DNA: TGTGCCAGCAGTTACTCTGGGAGCCCCTCCTACAATGAGCAGTTCTTC. It is translated as CASSYSGSPSYNEQFF.